Sequencing of this T cell receptor beta chain was carried out in a study of T-cell reconstitution after alpha-beta-depleted transplantation in children. Unique molecular identifiers were incorporated into the prepared TCRbeta library. TCRdb itself ran the PCR reads through MiXCR, one entry per CDR3 protein. The data hold 600,000 or so distinct CDR3 sequences, with roughly 24% observed a single time. In the case of this clonotype: Its antigen remains unidentified.

Germline lookup yields CDR1 SGHVT and CDR2 SQSDAQ. This CDR3 comprises 19 residues. J was trimmed by 1 base and V by 7 bases; bases with no gene match: 17. Whole-study findings and limits: Several hundred expanded graft clones reportedly supplied alpha-beta T cells about two months after transplant. Newly produced T cells mostly accounted for T-cell counts and diversity one year post-transplant. Surviving recipient T cells and intrathymic progenitors accounted for some patients' high TCRbeta diversity at day 60.

This receptor was identified in a boy younger than two who had a stem cell transplant for acute myeloid leukemia, so the T cells may come from the graft donor. This sequence joins TRBV7-4 and TRBJ1-5, with TRBD1 identical over 9 bases. The material was PBMCs, mostly from graft donor cells, obtained 360 days after TCRalphabeta/CD19-depleted stem cell transplant. Here the CDR3 reads CASTSGRDRVEKSNQPQHF. The CDR3 coding sequence is TGTGCCAGCACCTCCGGACGGGACAGGGTTGAGAAGAGCAATCAGCCCCAGCATTTT.